This T cell receptor (beta chain) was captured in a study of graft-versus-host responses after intestinal transplantation. Study observations and caveats: In recipient marrow, GvH clones were found, and some appeared first in ileum or blood.

A word on this clone: The antigen is unknown.

The germline gives CDR1 LGHNA, CDR2 YSLEER. V lost 3 bases and J lost 1, with 6 bases in between. There are 14 residues in the CDR3. Here immunoSEQ multiplex PCR was the method, and the copy in TCRdb shows in-frame clones only, minus some. The sample carries about 90,000 clones, roughly 91% recorded once. The starting material was unstimulated CD8+ T cells sorted from spleen or lymph node cells, obtained before intestinal transplant. The receptor was isolated from a human donor who received an intestinal transplant. This chain uses TRBV4-3 with TRBJ2-2, with D possibly being TRBD1 (5 bases). This chain's CDR3 is CASSHDRNTGELFF. CDR3 in DNA: TGCGCCAGCAGCCACGACAGGAACACCGGGGAGCTGTTTTTT.